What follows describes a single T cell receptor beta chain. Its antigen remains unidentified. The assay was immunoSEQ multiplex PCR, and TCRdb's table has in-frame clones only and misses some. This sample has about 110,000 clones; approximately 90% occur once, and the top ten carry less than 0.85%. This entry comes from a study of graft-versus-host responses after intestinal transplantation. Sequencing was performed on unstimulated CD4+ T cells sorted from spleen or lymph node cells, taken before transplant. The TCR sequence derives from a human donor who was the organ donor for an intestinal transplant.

The DNA for the CDR3 is TGTGCCAGCAGCCCCGGGACTACGAGGGAGACCCAGTACTTC. The encoded protein is CASSPGTTRETQYF. This sequence joins TRBV7-2 and TRBJ2-5; 7 nucleotides line up with TRBD2. Germline values: CDR1 SGHTA, CDR2 FQGNSA. The CDR3 is 14 residues long. V shed 5 bases and J 5 bases; nucleotides not matched to a gene: 8. Supplemented by reference TRBV7-2 and TRBJ2-5, the full variable domain reads GAGVSQSPSNKVTEKGKDVELRCDPISGHTALYWYRQSLGQGLEFLIYFQGNSAPDKSGLPSDRFSAERTGGSVSTLTIQRTQQEDSAVYLCASSPGTTRETQYFGPGTRLLVL.